The 24 T cell receptor beta chains in this list originate from one sample, sequenced in a study of blood T cell repertoires in COVID-19. The data were produced by immunoSEQ multiplex PCR, yet TCRdb's version contains in-frame clones alone and is incomplete. In the table there are more than 95,000 clones, approximately 90% of which are singletons. The sequenced sample was peripheral blood. The receptors originated from an elderly woman with acute or convalescent COVID-19.

The genes are TRBV28 and TRBJ1-5; D perhaps matches TRBD1 (6 bases). Trimming removed 6 bases at V and 0 bases at J, with 15 bases between. The CDR3 runs 16 residues. From germline, CDR1 is MDHEN and CDR2 SYDVKM. The CDR3 sequence is CASSRGRGHSNQPQHF. In DNA form, the CDR3 reads TGTGCCAGCAGCCGGGGGCGGGGGCATAGCAATCAGCCCCAGCATTTT.

The chain recombines TRBV27 with TRBJ1-6; D gene uncertain. In germline, CDR1 is MNHEY, CDR2 SMNVEV (reference sequence). Trimming took 6 bases from V and 6 from J, leaving 12 bases between them. The CDR3 length is 14 residues. CDR3 in amino acids: CASRPQQFNSPLHF. The DNA for the CDR3 is TGTGCCAGCAGGCCACAGCAGTTTAATTCACCCCTCCACTTT.

The chain employs TRBV19 and TRBJ1-2, with 7 bases lining up with TRBD1. CDR1 LNHDA and CDR2 SQIVND come from the germline V gene (reference sequence). The V gene end was trimmed by 2 bases and the J gene end by 4 bases; junction bases not matched to a gene: 4. The CDR3 contains 14 residues. CDR3 amino acids: CASSIWGQSYGYTF. CDR3 sequence (DNA): TGTGCCAGTAGTATATGGGGACAGTCCTATGGCTACACCTTC.

V gene TRBV10-3 combines with J gene TRBJ2-3; maybe TRBD1 (6 bases). There are 14 residues in the CDR3. V was cut by 7 bases and J by 0 bases, with 11 bases left in between. CDR1 ENHRY and CDR2 SYGVKD come from the germline V gene. CDR3 loop: CAITGQLSTDTQYF. The CDR3 DNA reads as TGTGCCATCACAGGACAGTTGAGCACAGATACGCAGTATTTT.

The rearrangement uses TRBV7-2 and TRBJ1-4; D is uncertain. CDR1 is SGHTA, CDR2 FQGNSA, per germline. The CDR3 contains 15 residues. Trimming pared 1 base from V and 5 bases from J, leaving 11 bases between. CDR3 residues: CASSLVGGKNEKLFF. The CDR3 bases are TGTGCCAGCAGCTTAGTGGGAGGGAAGAATGAAAAACTGTTTTTT.

This chain joins TRBV28 and TRBJ1-2, with 10 nucleotides matching TRBD1. Germline V gene lookup returns CDR1 MDHEN and CDR2 SYDVKM. This CDR3 spans 15 amino acids. Trimming took 6 bases from V and 3 from J; bases not matched to a gene: 7. CDR3 nucleotide sequence: TGTGCCAGCAGGCGGACAGGGGGGGGCTACTATGGCTACACCTTC. Translating it yields CASRRTGGGYYGYTF.

V is TRBV6-5 and J is TRBJ2-5; perhaps TRBD1 as D (5 bases). Trimming removed 2 bases from V and 1 base from J, with 8 bases in between. This CDR3 is 14 amino acids long. The germline gives CDR1 MNHEY, CDR2 SVGAGI. CDR3 DNA sequence: TGTGCCAGCAGTTACGTGCAGGGCCAAGAGACCCAGTACTTC. Residues: CASSYVQGQETQYF.

This clone was counted only a few times. This chain joins TRBV28 and TRBJ1-3, with D hard to call. In germline, CDR1 is MDHEN, CDR2 SYDVKM. The CDR3 totals 15 residues. V lost 2 bases and J lost 0, with 8 bases in between. The CDR3 spells CASSLAGSSGNTIYF. CDR3 nucleotide sequence: TGTGCCAGCAGTTTAGCCGGGAGCTCTGGAAACACCATATATTTT.

The chain joins TRBV12-3 or TRBV12-4 to TRBJ1-2, with no clear D. V was shortened by 6 bases and J by 7 bases, with 15 bases between the two germline ends. The CDR3 totals 13 residues. The CDR3: CASSPFVRLGYTF. The CDR3 nucleotides read TGTGCCAGCAGCCCCTTCGTGAGACTTGGCTACACCTTC.

The chain couples TRBV9 to TRBJ1-6; possible D gene TRBD1, 5 bases. CDR1 and CDR2 from the germline V gene are SGDLS and YYNGEE. V was shortened by 1 base and J by 8 bases, with 13 bases between the two germline ends. The CDR3 is 15 amino acids. DNA of the CDR3: TGTGCCAGCAGCGTAAAGGGGTCGCCGGATTCACCCCTCCACTTT. Translated: CASSVKGSPDSPLHF. The full variable domain, with the rest looked up from reference TRBV9 and TRBJ1-6, is DSGVTQTPKHLITATGQRVTLRCSPRSGDLSVYWYQQSLDQGLQFLIQYYNGEERAKGNILERFSAQQFPDLHSELNLSSLELGDSALYFCASSVKGSPDSPLHFGNGTRLTVT.

Turning to this clone: No conserved phenylalanine or tryptophan is present at the end of the CDR3, so a read error is the likely explanation. It is unclear where the CDR3 begins or ends on the DNA, so no DNA is shown, and the CDR3 is as TCRdb lists it. The chain couples TRBV20-1 to TRBJ1-2; TRBD1, the table's D call, lacks a check against the DNA. CDR1 and CDR2 (germline): DFQATT, SNEGSKA (reference sequence). A total of 11 residues make up the CDR3, ends included. The CDR3 spells CSARDAGPPAL.

The chain carries TRBV19 and TRBJ2-3, with TRBD2 matching over 7 bases. From germline, CDR1 is LNHDA and CDR2 SQIVND (reference sequence). With V trimmed by 10 bases and J by 1 base, 11 bases remained unmatched. The CDR3 totals 15 residues. The CDR3 sequence is CATAGGGSRTDTQYF. The CDR3 DNA reads TGTGCCACCGCTGGGGGGGGATCGCGCACAGATACGCAGTATTTT.

The V gene is TRBV7-9, the J gene TRBJ2-5; 12 nucleotides align to TRBD1. Germline CDR1 SEHNR, CDR2 FQNEAQ (reference sequence). J lost 4 bases, V lost 7 bases, and 7 bases had no gene match. The CDR3 is 15 amino acids. The CDR3 spells CASITGTGGLETQYF. CDR3 nucleotides: TGTGCCAGCATAACCGGGACAGGGGGCCTAGAGACCCAGTACTTC.

The chain couples TRBV24-1 to TRBJ1-2; maybe TRBD1 (6 bases). The CDR3 loop spans 13 amino acids. CDR1 and CDR2 (germline): KGHDR, SFDVKD. V lost 4 bases and J 6 bases, leaving 11 bases between the germline ends. The CDR3 spells CATSDGGLDGYTF. DNA for the CDR3: TGTGCCACCAGTGACGGGGGGCTCGATGGCTACACCTTC.

This clone was recorded a few times. The chain is built from TRBV7-2 and TRBJ1-5; TRBD1 matches at 7 bases. V shed 5 bases, J shed 4 bases, and the junction held 5 bases outside the gene matches. This CDR3 spans 14 amino acids. The germline gives CDR1 SGHTA, CDR2 FQGNSA. The DNA of the CDR3 is TGTGCCAGCAGCCTCCGGGACAGAAATCAGCCCCAGCATTTT. It codes for CASSLRDRNQPQHF.

The rearrangement joins TRBV5-1 to TRBJ2-7; D is ambiguous. Germline V gives CDR1 SGHRS, CDR2 YFSETQ. The CDR3 runs to 15 residues. Trimming removed 0 bases from V and 0 bases from J, with 10 bases in between. The CDR3 bases are TGCGCCAGCAGCTTGGGCGCGGCGCCCTCCTACGAGCAGTACTTC. Translating it yields CASSLGAAPSYEQYF.

The rearrangement links TRBV7-2 to TRBJ2-5; 9 bases match TRBD1. This CDR3 region has 14 residues. Germline-derived CDR1 and CDR2 are SGHTA and FQGNSA. J lost 5 bases, V lost 6 bases, and 7 bases had no gene match. The chain's CDR3 is CASRQGAYRETQYF. In nucleotides, the CDR3 is TGTGCCAGCAGACAGGGGGCTTATCGGGAGACCCAGTACTTC.

In the case of this clone: Other DNA sequences in the sample encode the same CDR3. The chain uses TRBV3-1 (or the pseudogene TRBV3-2) and TRBJ1-1, with a possible D match to TRBD1 (5 bases). The CDR3 runs 14 residues. CDR1 and CDR2 (germline): LGHDT, YNNKEL (reference sequence). The germline V and J ends were trimmed by 9 bases and 0 bases, with 14 bases remaining between them. The CDR3 reads CASSQGLMNTEAFF. In nucleotides, the CDR3 is TGTGCCAGTTCCCAGGGTCTAATGAACACTGAAGCTTTCTTT.

This clone was seen a few times. The chain links TRBV19 to TRBJ2-5, with 7 positions matching TRBD2. V was pared by 1 base and J by 4 bases, with 9 bases of the junction left unmatched. This CDR3 region has 16 residues. CDR1 and CDR2 from the germline V gene are LNHDA and SQIVND (reference sequence). CDR3 region: CASSIGLYGGTETQYF. As DNA, the CDR3 is TGTGCCAGTAGTATAGGGCTCTACGGGGGGACAGAGACCCAGTACTTC.

The J gene is TRBJ2-7, the V gene TRBV5-1; TRBD1 agrees at 7 bases. J was trimmed by 4 bases and V by 2 bases; bases with no gene match: 3. CDR1 is SGHRS, CDR2 YFSETQ, per germline. The CDR3 covers 13 residues. This chain's CDR3 is CASSFDRVYEQYF. As DNA, the CDR3 is TGCGCCAGCAGCTTTGACAGGGTTTACGAGCAGTACTTC.

The rearrangement links TRBV7-3 to TRBJ2-3; 9 positions agree with TRBD1. J lost 3 bases, V lost 5 bases, and 6 bases had no gene match. The CDR3 consists of 15 residues. The germline CDR1 and CDR2 sequences are SGHTA and FQGTGA. CDR3 DNA: TGTGCCAGCAGCCCACAGGGGGCGAAAACAGATACGCAGTATTTT. The encoded protein is CASSPQGAKTDTQYF.

The chain carries TRBV13 and TRBJ2-6; D is perhaps TRBD2 (6 bases). This CDR3 spans 19 amino acids. Germline V gene lookup returns CDR1 PRHDT and CDR2 FYEKMQ (reference sequence). V was trimmed by 5 bases and J by 2 bases, leaving 22 bases between them. The CDR3 DNA is TGTGCCAGCAGCCTCATAACCCGGGGGAAAAGGGCTGGGGCCAACGTCCTGACTTTC. Its translation is CASSLITRGKRAGANVLTF.

This clone has only a few counts. This chain joins TRBV4-2 and TRBJ1-5, with D perhaps matching TRBD1 (6 bases). Trimming cost V 4 bases and J 3 bases, with 10 bases left between them. CDR3 length: 14 residues. Germline CDR1 reads LGHNA; CDR2 reads YNFKEQ. CDR3 protein: CASSPGQPNQPQHF. CDR3 DNA sequence: TGTGCCAGCAGCCCCGGACAGCCCAATCAGCCCCAGCATTTT.

Turning to this clone: The final CDR3 position lacks the conserved phenylalanine or tryptophan, pointing to a likely read error. Because the CDR3's place on the DNA is in doubt, the DNA is left out and the CDR3 is given as listed by TCRdb. The chain combines TRBV7-9 with TRBJ1-2. Germline V gene sequence: CDR1 SEHNR, CDR2 FQNEAQ (reference sequence). The CDR3 sequence runs 10 residues, both termini included. Here the CDR3 reads CASSPQETGI.